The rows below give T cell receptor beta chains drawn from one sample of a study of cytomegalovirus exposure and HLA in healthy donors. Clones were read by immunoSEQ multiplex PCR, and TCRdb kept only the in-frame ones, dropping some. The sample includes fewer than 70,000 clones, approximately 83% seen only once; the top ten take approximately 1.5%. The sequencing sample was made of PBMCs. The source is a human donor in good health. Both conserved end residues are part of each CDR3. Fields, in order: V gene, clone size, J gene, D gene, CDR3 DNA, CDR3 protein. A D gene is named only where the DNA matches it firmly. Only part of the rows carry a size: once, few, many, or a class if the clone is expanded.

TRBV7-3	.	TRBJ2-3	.	TGTGCCAGCAGCTTAATTCATACAGATACGCAGTATTTT	CASSLIHTDTQYF
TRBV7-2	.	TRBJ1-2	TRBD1	TGTGCCAGCAGTTTCAGCCCGGGACAGGGTTTTCATGGCTACACCTTC	CASSFSPGQGFHGYTF
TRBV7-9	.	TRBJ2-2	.	TGTGCCAGCAGCTTAGGTGCGGCAAACACCGGGGAGCTGTTTTTT	CASSLGAANTGELFF
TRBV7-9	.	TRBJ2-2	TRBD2	TGTGCCGCAAGAATCAGCGGCGGGGGGGCAGGCGGGGAGCTGTTTTTT	CAARISGGGAGGELFF
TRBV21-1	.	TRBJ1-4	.	TGTGCCAGCAGCAAAGATACCTTAGATGGTGAAAAACTGTTTTTT	CASSKDTLDGEKLFF
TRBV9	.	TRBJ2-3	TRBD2	TGTGCCAGCAGCCCGGGACTAGCGGGTACGACAGATACGCAGTATTTT	CASSPGLAGTTDTQYF
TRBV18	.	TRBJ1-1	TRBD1	TGTGCCAGCGCAGACAGGGAGGCTGAAGCTTTCTTT	CASADREAEAFF
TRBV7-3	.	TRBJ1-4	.	TGTGCCAGCAGCAAGACCGACAGAACTAATGAAAGACTGTTTTTT	CASSKTDRTNERLFF
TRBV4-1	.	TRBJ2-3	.	TGCGCCAGCAGCCAAGGCGATAGCGACACAGATACGCAGTATTTT	CASSQGDSDTDTQYF
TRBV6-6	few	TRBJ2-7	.	TGTGCCAGCAGTTACGGGCAGGGGAACCACGAGCAGTACTTC	CASSYGQGNHEQYF
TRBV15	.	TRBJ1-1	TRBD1	TGTGCCACCAGCCGGACAGGGTCCCTGAACACTGAAGCTTTCTTT	CATSRTGSLNTEAFF
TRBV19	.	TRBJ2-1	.	TGTGCCAGTAGTATCCGGGACGGGAGATACAATGAGCAGTTCTTC	CASSIRDGRYNEQFF
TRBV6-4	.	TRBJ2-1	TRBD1	TGTGCCAGCAGCGCCGGGACAGGGGACTTTCAAAGTAAGATCTTC	CASSAGTGDFQSKIF
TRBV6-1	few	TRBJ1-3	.	TGTGCCAGCAGTGACTGGGCGGGGATATATTTT	CASSDWAGIYF
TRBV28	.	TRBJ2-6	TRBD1	TGTGCCAGCAGGCGAACAGGGGTGAGAGGGGCCAACGTCCTGACTTTC	CASRRTGVRGANVLTF
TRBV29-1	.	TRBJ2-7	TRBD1	TGCAGCGTTGATACAGGGGGCGACGAGCAGTACTTC	CSVDTGGDEQYF
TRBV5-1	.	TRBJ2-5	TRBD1	TGCGCCAGCAGCTTGGGGATCCCGGACAGGGGGCGGTGGGAGACCCAGTACTTC	CASSLGIPDRGRWETQYF
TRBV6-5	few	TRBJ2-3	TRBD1	TGTGCCAGCAGTTACGCTGGGACAGCTAATACGCAGTATTTT	CASSYAGTANTQYF
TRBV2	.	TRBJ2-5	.	TGTGCCAGCAGTGAATCACACCCCAACTTC	CASSESHPNF
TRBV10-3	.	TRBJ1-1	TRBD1	TGTGCCATCAGTGACCCACAGGGGAAGGCTGAAGCTTTCTTT	CAISDPQGKAEAFF
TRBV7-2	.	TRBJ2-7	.	TGTGCCAGCAGCTTAAGTTTTACGCTGCCAGGGATGCCCTCCTACGAGCAGTACTTC	CASSLSFTLPGMPSYEQYF
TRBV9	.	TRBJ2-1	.	TGTGCCAGCAGCGTAGGCGGAGGTCGGGTCAATGAGCAGTTCTTC	CASSVGGGRVNEQFF